The rows below give T cell receptor beta chains drawn from one sample of a study of metastatic and nonmetastatic thyroid tumors. TCRdb recomputed clones from the PCR reads via MiXCR. The sample shows some 23,000 clones, about 30% of them seen only once. Input material: tumor tissue. The receptors were sampled from a female donor with papillary thyroid cancer or a benign thyroid nodule (not recorded which). Some clones in this sample may be carry-over from other donors' samples. CDR3s include the opening cysteine and the closing phenylalanine or tryptophan. Each record gives: V gene, J gene, D gene, clone size, CDR3 protein, CDR3 DNA. D genes are given only for firm matches. Size is omitted from some rows. Given values are once, few, many or a class for expanded clones.

TRBV30	TRBJ1-2	-	-	CAWRFLGEQANNYGYTF	TGTGCCTGGAGGTTCCTAGGGGAACAGGCTAATAACTATGGCTACACCTTC
TRBV20-1	TRBJ1-1	-	-	CSASAPQGNTEAFF	TGCAGTGCTAGCGCCCCCCAGGGGAACACTGAAGCTTTCTTT
TRBV6-1	TRBJ1-1	-	many	CASRGGETTEAFF	TGTGCCAGCAGGGGGGGGGAAACTACTGAAGCTTTCTTT
TRBV6-1	TRBJ1-5	TRBD1	medium-sized	CASSEPPTGGPQPQHF	TGTGCCAGCAGTGAACCCCCTACAGGGGGCCCTCAGCCCCAGCATTTT
TRBV12-5	TRBJ2-1	TRBD2	-	CASGCPWTSGVPKTYNEQFF	TGTGCTAGTGGTTGCCCCTGGACTAGCGGTGTGCCAAAAACCTACAATGAGCAGTTCTTC
TRBV4-1	TRBJ1-2	TRBD1	many	CASSKVAGTGGHGYTF	TGCGCCAGCAGCAAAGTGGCAGGGACAGGGGGTCATGGCTACACCTTC
TRBV12-3/TRBV12-4	TRBJ2-7	TRBD1	few	CASSRQGVKQYF	TGTGCCAGCAGTCGACAGGGGGTCAAGCAGTACTTC
TRBV15	TRBJ2-3	-	few	CSTSRVAYTQYF	TGTTCCACCAGCAGAGTGGCCTATACGCAGTATTTT
TRBV5-1	TRBJ2-7	-	-	CASSLGPGRMEGTYEQYF	TGCGCCAGCAGCTTGGGCCCGGGGCGGATGGAGGGCACCTACGAGCAGTACTTC
TRBV4-2	TRBJ2-2	TRBD2	many	CASSQVQRGGNAGELFF	TGTGCCAGCAGCCAAGTGCAGCGGGGGGGCAACGCCGGGGAGCTGTTTTTT
TRBV6-1	TRBJ1-2	-	-	CASRDHGAGSSYGYTF	TGTGCCAGCAGAGACCATGGGGCAGGGTCGTCCTATGGCTACACCTTC
TRBV7-3	TRBJ2-1	-	many	CASSLTGGGHEQFF	TGTGCCAGCAGCTTAACCGGGGGCGGCCATGAGCAGTTCTTC
TRBV13	TRBJ2-3	TRBD2	many	CASSAPASGVDTQYF	TGTGCCAGCAGCGCCCCTGCGAGCGGGGTGGATACGCAGTATTTT
TRBV6-5	TRBJ2-7	-	-	CASSSGGTAYEQYF	TGTGCCAGCAGTTCCGGAGGGACAGCCTACGAGCAGTACTTC
TRBV30	TRBJ2-1	-	-	CAWSPGPGTEQFF	TGTGCCTGGAGTCCAGGGCCCGGAACAGAGCAGTTCTTC
TRBV14	TRBJ1-6	TRBD1	many	CASRGTGSNSPLHF	TGTGCCAGCCGCGGGACAGGGAGTAATTCACCCCTCCACTTT
TRBV20-1	TRBJ2-7	-	-	CSARDKGKGWFSYEQYF	TGCAGTGCTAGAGATAAAGGAAAAGGGTGGTTCTCCTACGAGCAGTACTTC
TRBV5-1	TRBJ1-5	-	-	CASSLAGNLCQPQHF	TGCGCCAGCAGCTTGGCCGGGAACCTTTGTCAGCCCCAGCACTTT
TRBV6-2/TRBV6-3	TRBJ1-3	-	-	CASTSGGKDSGNTIYF	TGTGCCAGCACCTCTGGGGGGAAGGACTCTGGAAACACCATATATTTT
TRBV10-3	TRBJ2-7	-	few	CAISRGATGGGRNEQYF	TGTGCCATCAGCCGTGGGGCGACAGGCGGCGGTAGAAACGAGCAGTACTTC
TRBV19	TRBJ2-7	-	-	CASSYGNSAEQYF	TGTGCCAGTAGTTATGGGAACTCGGCCGAGCAGTACTTC
TRBV20-1	TRBJ2-3	TRBD2	few	CRGGASSTDTQYF	TGCAGGGGAGGGGCTAGCTCGACAGATACGCAGTATTTT
TRBV6-6	TRBJ2-4	-	many	CASSYSPQGSKNIQYF	TGTGCCAGCAGTTACTCGCCCCAGGGGTCCAAAAACATTCAGTACTTC
TRBV6-5	TRBJ1-1	TRBD1	-	CASSYSAGGTEAFF	TGTGCCAGCAGTTACTCGGCAGGGGGCACTGAAGCTTTCTTT
TRBV15	TRBJ1-2	TRBD1	few	CATSSRGSATNGYTF	TGTGCCACCAGCAGCAGGGGGAGCGCCACCAATGGCTACACCTTC
TRBV6-1	TRBJ2-7	-	-	CASIGGPLERYF	TGTGCCAGTATAGGGGGGCCCCTCGAGCGGTACTTC
TRBV6-1	TRBJ2-2	-	few	CASSHHRRGEPFF	TGTGCCAGCAGTCATCACCGAAGAGGGGAGCCGTTTTTT